The rows below give T cell receptor beta chains drawn from one sample of a study of T cells after yellow fever vaccination. TCRdb re-derived calls from the 5' RACE reads in MiXCR, one entry per CDR3 protein. The top ten clones hold just under 20% of a sample with 300,000 to 350,000 distinct CDR3 sequences, roughly 4.3% of them seen once. The specimen was PBMCs, collected 15 days after the yellow fever booster vaccination. These receptors were taken from a man between 18 and 29 years old who received the YFV17D yellow fever vaccine. The CDR3 runs from the conserved cysteine through the conserved F or W.

V gene: TRBV13
J gene: TRBJ1-1
CDR3 protein: CASSLGLGLGTEAFF

V gene: TRBV29-1
J gene: TRBJ2-1
CDR3 protein: CSVPGTGGVNEQFF

V gene: TRBV6-5
J gene: TRBJ2-3
CDR3 protein: CASSYSVAGYTDTQYF

V gene: TRBV5-1
J gene: TRBJ2-2
CDR3 protein: CASSLAPNTGELFF

V gene: TRBV6-5
J gene: TRBJ1-4
CDR3 protein: CASSYSPRVSNEKLFF

V gene: TRBV5-1
J gene: TRBJ2-1
CDR3 protein: CASSHALGLAGDEQFF

V gene: TRBV7-6
J gene: TRBJ1-1
CDR3 protein: CASSSGGPPVWKNTEAFF

V gene: TRBV6-5
J gene: TRBJ1-1
CDR3 protein: CASSYGIRVNTEAFF

V gene: TRBV29-1
J gene: TRBJ1-3
CDR3 protein: CSVEAGQASGNTIYF

V gene: TRBV5-1
J gene: TRBJ2-2
CDR3 protein: CASRPKPTGELFF

V gene: TRBV4-2
J gene: TRBJ2-3
CDR3 protein: CASSQRPGTGTDTQYF

V gene: TRBV9
J gene: TRBJ2-4
CDR3 protein: CASSGAGTGNIQYF

V gene: TRBV19
J gene: TRBJ2-2
CDR3 protein: CASISGGRGELFF

V gene: TRBV7-3
J gene: TRBJ1-1
CDR3 protein: CASSSDTYSTEAFF

V gene: TRBV2
J gene: TRBJ2-3
CDR3 protein: CAIRTGGTDTQYF

V gene: TRBV7-3
J gene: TRBJ2-3
CDR3 protein: CASSSGLAGADTQYF

V gene: TRBV28
J gene: TRBJ2-1
CDR3 protein: CASSSTTGQYHNEQFF

V gene: TRBV5-1
J gene: TRBJ2-5
CDR3 protein: CASSFGSGVRRETQYF

V gene: TRBV7-8
J gene: TRBJ1-1
CDR3 protein: CASSLDPAEDTEAFF

V gene: TRBV4-3
J gene: TRBJ2-3
CDR3 protein: CASSPERGGTDTQYF